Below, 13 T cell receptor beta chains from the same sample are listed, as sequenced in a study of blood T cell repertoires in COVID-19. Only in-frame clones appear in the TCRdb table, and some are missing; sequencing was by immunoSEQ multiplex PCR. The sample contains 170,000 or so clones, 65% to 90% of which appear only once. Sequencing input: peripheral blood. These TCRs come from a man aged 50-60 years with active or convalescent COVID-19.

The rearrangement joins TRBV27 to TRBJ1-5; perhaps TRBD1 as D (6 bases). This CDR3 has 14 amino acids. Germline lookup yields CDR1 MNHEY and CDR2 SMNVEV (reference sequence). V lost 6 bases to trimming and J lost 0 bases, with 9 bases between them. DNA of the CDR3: TGTGCCAGCAGGGACAGCTATAGCAATCAGCCCCAGCATTTT. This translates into CASRDSYSNQPQHF.

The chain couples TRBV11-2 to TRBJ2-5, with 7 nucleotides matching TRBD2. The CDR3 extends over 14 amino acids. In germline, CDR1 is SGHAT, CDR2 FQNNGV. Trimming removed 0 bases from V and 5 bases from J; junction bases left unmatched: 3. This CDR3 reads CASSLDRGVETQYF. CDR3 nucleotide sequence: TGTGCCAGCAGCTTAGACCGGGGGGTGGAGACCCAGTACTTC.

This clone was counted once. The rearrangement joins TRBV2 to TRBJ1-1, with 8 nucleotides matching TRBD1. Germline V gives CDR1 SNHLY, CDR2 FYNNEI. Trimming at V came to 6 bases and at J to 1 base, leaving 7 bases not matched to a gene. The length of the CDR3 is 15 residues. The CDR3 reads CASRDSGTGNTEAFF. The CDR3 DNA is TGTGCCAGCAGAGACTCCGGGACAGGGAACACTGAAGCTTTCTTT.

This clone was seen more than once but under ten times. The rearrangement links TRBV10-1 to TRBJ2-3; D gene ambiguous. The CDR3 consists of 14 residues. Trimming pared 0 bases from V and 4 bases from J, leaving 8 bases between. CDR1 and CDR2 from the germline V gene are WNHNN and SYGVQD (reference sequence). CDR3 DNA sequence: TGCGCCAGCAGTGAGTCAGCAATCGCAGATACGCAGTATTTT. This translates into CASSESAIADTQYF.

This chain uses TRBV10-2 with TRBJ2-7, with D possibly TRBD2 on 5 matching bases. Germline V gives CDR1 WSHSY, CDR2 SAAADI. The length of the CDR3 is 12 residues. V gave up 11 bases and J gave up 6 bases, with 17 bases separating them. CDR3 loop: CAGKGGGSEQYF. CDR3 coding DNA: TGCGCCGGGAAGGGTGGCGGGTCCGAGCAGTACTTC.

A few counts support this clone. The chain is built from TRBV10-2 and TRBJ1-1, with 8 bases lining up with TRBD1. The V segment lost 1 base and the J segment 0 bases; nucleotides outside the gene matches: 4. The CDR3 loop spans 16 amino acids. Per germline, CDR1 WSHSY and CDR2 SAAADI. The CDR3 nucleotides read TGCGCCAGCAGTGAGTTAAGGACAGGGATGAACACTGAAGCTTTCTTT. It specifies CASSELRTGMNTEAFF.

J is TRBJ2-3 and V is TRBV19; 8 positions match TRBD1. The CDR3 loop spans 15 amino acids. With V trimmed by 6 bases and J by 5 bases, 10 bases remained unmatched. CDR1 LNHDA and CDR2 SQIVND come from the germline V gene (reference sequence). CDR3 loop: CASRPQDRAGDTQYF. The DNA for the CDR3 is TGTGCCAGTAGACCACAGGACAGGGCGGGAGATACGCAGTATTTT.

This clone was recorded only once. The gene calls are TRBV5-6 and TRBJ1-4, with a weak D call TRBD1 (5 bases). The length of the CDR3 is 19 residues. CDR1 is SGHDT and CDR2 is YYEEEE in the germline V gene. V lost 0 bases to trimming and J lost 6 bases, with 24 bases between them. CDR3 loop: CASSLGPSRVEGVDEKLFF. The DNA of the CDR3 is TGTGCCAGCAGCTTGGGGCCGAGCAGGGTTGAAGGGGTCGATGAAAAACTGTTTTTT. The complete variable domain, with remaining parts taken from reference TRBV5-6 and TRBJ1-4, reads DAGVTQSPTHLIKTRGQQVTLRCSPKSGHDTVSWYQQALGQGPQFIFQYYEEEERQRGNFPDRFSGHQFPNYSSELNVNALLLGDSALYLCASSLGPSRVEGVDEKLFFGSGTQLSVL.

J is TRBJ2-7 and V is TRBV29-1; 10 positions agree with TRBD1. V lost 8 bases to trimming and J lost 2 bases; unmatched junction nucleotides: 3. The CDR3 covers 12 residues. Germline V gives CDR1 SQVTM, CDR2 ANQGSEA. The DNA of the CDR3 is TGCAGCACCGGACAGGGGGCCTACGAGCAGTACTTC. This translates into CSTGQGAYEQYF.

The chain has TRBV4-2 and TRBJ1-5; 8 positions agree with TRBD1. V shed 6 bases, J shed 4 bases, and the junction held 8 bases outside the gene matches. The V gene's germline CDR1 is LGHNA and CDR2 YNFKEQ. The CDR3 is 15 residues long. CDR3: CASSPTGALNQPQHF. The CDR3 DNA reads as TGTGCCAGCAGTCCGACAGGGGCCCTTAATCAGCCCCAGCATTTT.

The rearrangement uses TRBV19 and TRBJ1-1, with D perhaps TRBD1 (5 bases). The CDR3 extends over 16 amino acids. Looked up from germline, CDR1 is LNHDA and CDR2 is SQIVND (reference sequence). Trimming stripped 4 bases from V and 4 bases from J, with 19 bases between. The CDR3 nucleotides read TGTGCCAGTAGTAAGGATAGGTCGGGGGTCGGCACTGAAGCTTTCTTT. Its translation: CASSKDRSGVGTEAFF.

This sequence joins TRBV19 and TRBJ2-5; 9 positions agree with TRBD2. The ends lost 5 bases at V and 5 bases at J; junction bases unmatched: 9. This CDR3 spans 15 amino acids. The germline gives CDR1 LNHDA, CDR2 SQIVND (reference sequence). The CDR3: CASSLISGSGETQYF. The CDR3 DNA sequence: TGTGCCAGTAGTCTGATTAGCGGGAGTGGGGAGACCCAGTACTTC.

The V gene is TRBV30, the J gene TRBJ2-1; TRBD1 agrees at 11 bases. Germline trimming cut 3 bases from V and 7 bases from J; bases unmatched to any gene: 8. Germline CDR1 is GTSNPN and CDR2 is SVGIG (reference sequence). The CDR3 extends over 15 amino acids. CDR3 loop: CAWRSGTGGHNEQFF. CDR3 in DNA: TGTGCCTGGAGGTCCGGGACAGGGGGTCATAATGAGCAGTTCTTC.